This T cell receptor (beta chain) originates from a study of OX40 agonist ivuxolimab in advanced cancers. Study information: Hepatocellular carcinoma, melanoma, renal cell or head and neck cancer occurred in dose-escalation patients. Regarding the study as a whole: Low normalized T-cell clonal expansion also characterized some of the nonresponders.

Autoimmune disease history or systemic immunosuppression excluded patients. Assay used: immunoSEQ multiplex PCR; TCRdb lists only in-frame clones, some missing. Of some 62,000 clones in the sample, 70% to 90% were seen once. Germline V CDR1 and CDR2: KGHSH, LQKENI. J lost 3 bases, V lost 2 bases, and 2 bases had no gene match. The CDR3 length is 14 residues. Notes on this clone: The antigen is unknown.

This sequence joins TRBV18 and TRBJ1-2, with 8 bases matching TRBD1. Specimen: CD4+ or CD8+ T cells sorted from blood, collected in a trial of the OX40 agonist ivuxolimab. The sequence came from an adult with an advanced solid tumor such as melanoma, head and neck, liver or kidney cancer. The CDR3, as DNA: TGTGCCAGCTCACCAGACAGGGGTGACTATGGCTACACCTTC. Protein sequence: CASSPDRGDYGYTF.